This T cell receptor beta chain comes out of a study of control samples from healthy donors and cancer patients. Some clones are missing from TCRdb's copy, which holds only in-frame ones; the method was immunoSEQ multiplex PCR. The table lists 100,000 to 150,000 clones, less than 90% of them singletons. CDR1 is SGHDT, CDR2 YYEEEE, per germline. V lost 1 base to trimming and J lost 8 bases, with 9 bases between them. The CDR3 extends over 12 amino acids. This receptor was obtained from a young man in good health. The specimen sequenced was blood. The genes are TRBV5-6 and TRBJ1-2, with D unclear. DNA of the CDR3: TGTGCCAGCAGCTTGAGCATCCAGGGCTACACCTTC. Translating it yields CASSLSIQGYTF.